These T cell receptor beta chains were read from a single sample in a study of circulating tumor DNA in untreated peripheral T-cell lymphoma. Here immunoSEQ multiplex PCR was the method, and the copy in TCRdb shows in-frame clones only, minus some. The profile shows around 6,400 clones, about three fifths of them singletons. The sample was tumor tissue. Every receptor here comes from a human donor with peripheral T-cell lymphoma. The CDR3 runs from the conserved cysteine through the conserved F or W. Each record gives: V gene, J gene, clone size, D gene, CDR3 protein. A D gene is named only where the DNA matches it firmly. Not every row has a clone size; where given, it reads once, few, many or a size class.

v_call: TRBV11-3; j_call: TRBJ2-7; clone_size: .; d_call: .; cdr3_aa: CASSLGKTGHLYEQYF
v_call: TRBV7-6; j_call: TRBJ2-7; clone_size: .; d_call: .; cdr3_aa: CASSLDGGTNEQYF
v_call: TRBV6-8; j_call: TRBJ2-3; clone_size: .; d_call: .; cdr3_aa: CASSSPNSGTDTQYF
v_call: TRBV19; j_call: TRBJ2-7; clone_size: .; d_call: .; cdr3_aa: CASRPSAGLSYEQYF
v_call: TRBV30; j_call: TRBJ2-3; clone_size: few; d_call: TRBD2; cdr3_aa: CAWGLAGGPGDTQYF
v_call: TRBV30; j_call: TRBJ2-3; clone_size: few; d_call: .; cdr3_aa: CAWSVGPPGSDTQYF
v_call: TRBV6-8; j_call: TRBJ2-3; clone_size: few; d_call: TRBD1; cdr3_aa: CASSFPGTGGPAQYF
v_call: TRBV6-8; j_call: TRBJ1-2; clone_size: few; d_call: .; cdr3_aa: CATADNHYGYTF
v_call: TRBV11-3; j_call: TRBJ1-2; clone_size: .; d_call: .; cdr3_aa: CASSSGTPSYGYTF
v_call: TRBV23-1; j_call: TRBJ1-4; clone_size: .; d_call: .; cdr3_aa: CASSSHGTVTTNEKLFF
v_call: TRBV29-1; j_call: TRBJ2-3; clone_size: .; d_call: TRBD2; cdr3_aa: CSAEGLAGALDTQYF
v_call: TRBV29-1; j_call: TRBJ2-1; clone_size: .; d_call: .; cdr3_aa: CSVEDPARPYNEQFF
v_call: TRBV9; j_call: TRBJ2-7; clone_size: few; d_call: TRBD1; cdr3_aa: CASSDRGSLEQYF
v_call: TRBV11-3; j_call: TRBJ2-3; clone_size: .; d_call: TRBD1; cdr3_aa: CASSVGGQGSTDTQYF
v_call: TRBV11-3; j_call: TRBJ1-2; clone_size: .; d_call: TRBD1; cdr3_aa: CASSLGDTRQGSLSYTF
v_call: TRBV6-8; j_call: TRBJ1-5; clone_size: once; d_call: TRBD1; cdr3_aa: CASSITGGSQPQHF
v_call: TRBV18; j_call: TRBJ2-2; clone_size: .; d_call: TRBD1; cdr3_aa: CASSPTGSRVANTGELFF
v_call: TRBV18; j_call: TRBJ2-3; clone_size: few; d_call: .; cdr3_aa: CASSPPARQRADTQYF
v_call: TRBV27; j_call: TRBJ2-7; clone_size: .; d_call: .; cdr3_aa: CASSLSNENEQYF
v_call: TRBV29-1; j_call: TRBJ2-2; clone_size: .; d_call: TRBD1; cdr3_aa: CSAEGTVGELFF
v_call: TRBV7-4; j_call: TRBJ2-5; clone_size: .; d_call: .; cdr3_aa: CASSSWAGKETQYF
v_call: TRBV19; j_call: TRBJ2-1; clone_size: .; d_call: .; cdr3_aa: CASSMGERYNEQFF
v_call: TRBV19; j_call: TRBJ2-6; clone_size: .; d_call: TRBD1; cdr3_aa: CSSGTGSSGANVLTF
v_call: TRBV11-3; j_call: TRBJ2-2; clone_size: .; d_call: TRBD2; cdr3_aa: CASSSGLAGSGELFF
v_call: TRBV6-8; j_call: TRBJ1-6; clone_size: once; d_call: .; cdr3_aa: CASSYRNSPLHF
v_call: TRBV19; j_call: TRBJ1-2; clone_size: .; d_call: .; cdr3_aa: CASRGDGAYGYTF
v_call: TRBV6-8; j_call: TRBJ2-1; clone_size: .; d_call: TRBD2; cdr3_aa: CASSYLAGRNEQFF
v_call: TRBV6-8; j_call: TRBJ2-7; clone_size: medium-sized; d_call: TRBD1; cdr3_aa: CAINSGTGGPYEQYF
v_call: TRBV6-8; j_call: TRBJ2-3; clone_size: .; d_call: .; cdr3_aa: CASSYSMGIADTQYF
v_call: TRBV18; j_call: TRBJ2-7; clone_size: few; d_call: .; cdr3_aa: CASSPVGYEQYF
v_call: TRBV11-3; j_call: TRBJ2-7; clone_size: .; d_call: .; cdr3_aa: CASSLITGTGRAEQYF
v_call: TRBV6-8; j_call: TRBJ1-6; clone_size: .; d_call: .; cdr3_aa: CASSNIRDSGSPLHF
v_call: TRBV14; j_call: TRBJ1-2; clone_size: .; d_call: .; cdr3_aa: CASSPDGRIYGYTF
v_call: TRBV19; j_call: TRBJ1-2; clone_size: .; d_call: .; cdr3_aa: CASSILPWEGYTF
v_call: TRBV29-1; j_call: TRBJ2-7; clone_size: few; d_call: TRBD2; cdr3_aa: CSASGIINEQYF
v_call: TRBV6-8; j_call: TRBJ1-4; clone_size: .; d_call: TRBD1; cdr3_aa: CATLGQGKLEKLFF
v_call: TRBV10-2; j_call: TRBJ1-6; clone_size: few; d_call: .; cdr3_aa: CASRYRVPNSPLHF
v_call: TRBV9; j_call: TRBJ2-2; clone_size: .; d_call: TRBD2; cdr3_aa: CASSGGLAGITGELFF
v_call: TRBV2; j_call: TRBJ1-2; clone_size: .; d_call: .; cdr3_aa: CASKGPRRNYGYTF
v_call: TRBV19; j_call: TRBJ2-3; clone_size: .; d_call: TRBD1; cdr3_aa: CAAGQGSTDTQYF
v_call: TRBV11-3; j_call: TRBJ1-2; clone_size: .; d_call: .; cdr3_aa: CASTPKWTGISNYGYTF
v_call: TRBV5-1; j_call: TRBJ2-7; clone_size: .; d_call: TRBD1; cdr3_aa: CASSSGDSGGEQYF
v_call: TRBV30; j_call: TRBJ1-5; clone_size: .; d_call: .; cdr3_aa: CAWSPPGRGDQPQHF
v_call: TRBV2; j_call: TRBJ2-1; clone_size: .; d_call: .; cdr3_aa: CASSVSGGNNEQFF
v_call: TRBV28; j_call: TRBJ2-1; clone_size: few; d_call: .; cdr3_aa: CASNSQSNEQFF
v_call: TRBV2; j_call: TRBJ2-3; clone_size: .; d_call: TRBD2; cdr3_aa: CASSTSLAGFSTDTQYF
v_call: TRBV6-4; j_call: TRBJ2-1; clone_size: .; d_call: TRBD1; cdr3_aa: CASREPGQGWNEQFF
v_call: TRBV6-8; j_call: TRBJ2-1; clone_size: .; d_call: TRBD1; cdr3_aa: CAIKQGTGNNEQFF
v_call: TRBV6-9; j_call: TRBJ1-2; clone_size: .; d_call: .; cdr3_aa: CASSYNQIQSTYGYTF
v_call: TRBV19; j_call: TRBJ2-7; clone_size: .; d_call: .; cdr3_aa: CASSIGGGASYEQYF
v_call: TRBV7-2; j_call: TRBJ1-5; clone_size: .; d_call: .; cdr3_aa: CASSSRDSDQPQHF
v_call: TRBV18; j_call: TRBJ1-1; clone_size: .; d_call: TRBD1; cdr3_aa: CASSPPEDRGHFANTEAFF
v_call: TRBV6-8; j_call: TRBJ1-1; clone_size: few; d_call: TRBD1; cdr3_aa: CASSGQGATAFF
v_call: TRBV5-1; j_call: TRBJ2-7; clone_size: once; d_call: .; cdr3_aa: CASSSGLDQYEQYF
v_call: TRBV28; j_call: TRBJ1-1; clone_size: .; d_call: .; cdr3_aa: CASSSPVANMNTEAFF